A selection of T cell receptor beta chains follows, all from one sample in a study of Tregs in tolerant kidney transplant recipients. TCRdb's copy holds only in-frame clones and misses some; the assay was immunoSEQ multiplex PCR. This table holds some 240,000 clones, about 80% found once. Source material: CD4+ T cells from blood. The receptors derive from a human donor in good health. The CDR3 runs from the conserved cysteine through the conserved F or W. The D gene is left open where the match is weak. Clone size is shown for a subset of rows, as once, few, many or a class of expanded clone.

V: TRBV6-6; D: TRBD2; J: TRBJ2-3; size: .; DNA: TGTGCCAGCAGTCGGCGGGGGGGCTGGACAGATACGCAGTATTTT; CDR3: CASSRRGGWTDTQYF
V: TRBV5-1; D: .; J: TRBJ1-3; size: .; DNA: TGCGCCAGCAGCTTGGTTAGCAGGGCTTCCTCTGGAAACACCATATATTTT; CDR3: CASSLVSRASSGNTIYF
V: TRBV19; D: .; J: TRBJ1-5; size: .; DNA: TGTGCCAGTAGTATATATTTCTCAGGGAGAAGCAATCAGCCCCAGCATTTT; CDR3: CASSIYFSGRSNQPQHF
V: TRBV5-1; D: .; J: TRBJ1-2; size: .; DNA: TGCGCCAGCAGCTTGAGGGAGAACTATGGCTACACCTTC; CDR3: CASSLRENYGYTF
V: TRBV6-5; D: .; J: TRBJ2-7; size: few; DNA: TGTGCCAGCAAGGGACTGAGCTCCTACGAGCAGTACTTC; CDR3: CASKGLSSYEQYF
V: TRBV6-5; D: .; J: TRBJ2-1; size: once; DNA: TGTGCTAGCACGGGCTACAGCTCCTACAATGAGCAGTTCTTC; CDR3: CASTGYSSYNEQFF
V: TRBV7-9; D: TRBD2; J: TRBJ2-3; size: .; DNA: TGTGCCAGCAGCAGGAGTAGCGGGAGCCTCACAGATACGCAGTATTTT; CDR3: CASSRSSGSLTDTQYF
V: TRBV6-6; D: .; J: TRBJ2-5; size: .; DNA: TGTGCCAGCAGTTACTCGCCAGGGACCACAGGGACCCAGTACTTC; CDR3: CASSYSPGTTGTQYF
V: TRBV15; D: .; J: TRBJ2-7; size: .; DNA: TGTGCCACCAGCAGATTCCAGGGCTACGAGCAGTACTTC; CDR3: CATSRFQGYEQYF
V: TRBV9; D: .; J: TRBJ1-1; size: .; DNA: TGTGCCAGCAGCGTACGAGATTACACTGAAGCTTTCTTT; CDR3: CASSVRDYTEAFF
V: TRBV5-1; D: .; J: TRBJ2-5; size: .; DNA: TGCGCCAGCAGCTTTCAGGGGTACCAAGAGACCCAGTACTTC; CDR3: CASSFQGYQETQYF
V: TRBV5-1; D: TRBD1; J: TRBJ1-1; size: .; DNA: TGCGCCAGCAGCGTGACAGGGGTGAACACTGAAGCTTTCTTT; CDR3: CASSVTGVNTEAFF
V: TRBV18; D: TRBD2; J: TRBJ2-4; size: .; DNA: TGTGCCAGCTCACCACAGGGACTAGCGGGAGAATACTTC; CDR3: CASSPQGLAGEYF
V: TRBV12-5; D: TRBD2; J: TRBJ2-1; size: .; DNA: TGTGCTAGTGGTTTATCGGGACTAGCGGGGGGATCCTACAATGAGCAGTTCTTC; CDR3: CASGLSGLAGGSYNEQFF
V: TRBV2; D: .; J: TRBJ1-2; size: .; DNA: TGTGCCAGCAGTCTCGACGGTTACCCCTCCGGGTATGGCTACACCTTC; CDR3: CASSLDGYPSGYGYTF
V: TRBV7-6; D: .; J: TRBJ2-2; size: .; DNA: TGTGCCAGCAGCGCAACAGGGTCGGAGCTGTTTTTT; CDR3: CASSATGSELFF
V: TRBV6-5; D: TRBD2; J: TRBJ2-5; size: few; DNA: TGTGCCAGCAGGGCGGGGGGCCGTCCGACCCAGTACTTC; CDR3: CASRAGGRPTQYF
V: TRBV20-1; D: .; J: TRBJ1-1; size: .; DNA: TGCAGTGCCGCCAAGACGGTCGAAGCTTTCTTT; CDR3: CSAAKTVEAFF
V: TRBV20-1; D: .; J: TRBJ2-5; size: .; DNA: TGCAGTGCCCGGGACCTGACCCAGTACTTC; CDR3: CSARDLTQYF
V: TRBV27; D: TRBD1; J: TRBJ1-3; size: .; DNA: TGTGCCAGCCCCCCGGAGGGGACAGGGGGAAGAAACACCATATATTTT; CDR3: CASPPEGTGGRNTIYF
V: TRBV11-2; D: .; J: TRBJ1-2; size: .; DNA: TGTGCCAGCAGTTCGAGACTGAGACCCAACTATGGCTACACCTTC; CDR3: CASSSRLRPNYGYTF
V: TRBV30; D: TRBD1; J: TRBJ1-2; size: .; DNA: TGTGCCTGGAGCAGGGGGCATCCAAACTATGGCTACACCTTC; CDR3: CAWSRGHPNYGYTF
V: TRBV19; D: .; J: TRBJ1-2; size: .; DNA: TGTGCCAGTAGTCCCCTAGGACCCTATGGCTACACCTTC; CDR3: CASSPLGPYGYTF
V: TRBV6-1; D: .; J: TRBJ2-7; size: .; DNA: TGTGCCAGCAGTGAAACGTACGAGCAGTACTTC; CDR3: CASSETYEQYF
V: TRBV11-2; D: .; J: TRBJ2-5; size: .; DNA: TGTGCCAGCAGCTTAGCCAGTCACCGAGAGACCCAGTACTTC; CDR3: CASSLASHRETQYF
V: TRBV7-9; D: .; J: TRBJ2-5; size: .; DNA: TGTGCCAGCAGCTCCACCGAAGAGACCCAGTACTTC; CDR3: CASSSTEETQYF
V: TRBV9; D: .; J: TRBJ2-7; size: .; DNA: TGTGCCAGCAGCGTAGGAGCGTCCCCCCACTACGAGCAGTACTTC; CDR3: CASSVGASPHYEQYF
V: TRBV6-5; D: .; J: TRBJ2-3; size: .; DNA: TGTGCCAGCAGATTTCATGACACAGATACGCAGTATTTT; CDR3: CASRFHDTDTQYF
V: TRBV18; D: .; J: TRBJ2-5; size: .; DNA: TGTGCCAGCCAGAGGGGTGTCCAAGAGACCCAGTACTTC; CDR3: CASQRGVQETQYF
V: TRBV11-2; D: .; J: TRBJ2-5; size: .; DNA: TGTGCCAGCAGCGCCAATATGGGCGGGGCGGAGACCCAGTACTTC; CDR3: CASSANMGGAETQYF
V: TRBV15; D: TRBD2; J: TRBJ2-1; size: .; DNA: TGTGCCACCAGCAGAGATCGTAAACTAGCGGGAGATCTCTCCTACAATGAGCAGTTCTTC; CDR3: CATSRDRKLAGDLSYNEQFF
V: TRBV7-9; D: TRBD1; J: TRBJ2-2; size: once; DNA: TGTGCCAGCAGCTTAGAAGCGACAGGGCGAACCGGGGAGCTGTTTTTT; CDR3: CASSLEATGRTGELFF
V: TRBV30; D: .; J: TRBJ2-5; size: .; DNA: TGTGCCTGGAATGGGGGGGCCCGGGAGACCCAGTACTTC; CDR3: CAWNGGARETQYF
V: TRBV11-2; D: TRBD1; J: TRBJ2-7; size: .; DNA: TGTGCCAGCACCGTCCAGGGGACAGTGGGCTACGAGCAGTACTTC; CDR3: CASTVQGTVGYEQYF
V: TRBV7-9; D: TRBD1; J: TRBJ1-1; size: .; DNA: TGTGCCAGCAGCCCCTCGACAGGGTCTGAAGCTTTCTTT; CDR3: CASSPSTGSEAFF
V: TRBV7-9; D: .; J: TRBJ1-5; size: .; DNA: TGTGCCAGCAGCTTAGCGGGTGGCAGCCCTGAGCCCCAGCATTTT; CDR3: CASSLAGGSPEPQHF
V: TRBV5-1; D: TRBD1; J: TRBJ1-2; size: .; DNA: TGCGCCAGCAGCTTGGGGGACAGGGGATATGGCTACACCTTC; CDR3: CASSLGDRGYGYTF
V: TRBV7-5; D: .; J: TRBJ1-6; size: .; DNA: TGTGCCAGAATCTTAGGACGGTCGAGAAATTCACCCCTCCACTTT; CDR3: CARILGRSRNSPLHF
V: TRBV11-2; D: .; J: TRBJ2-7; size: .; DNA: TGTGCCAGCAGCCACGGGACATATAACGAGCAGTACTTC; CDR3: CASSHGTYNEQYF
V: TRBV4-1; D: .; J: TRBJ2-4; size: .; DNA: TGCGCCAGCAGCCAACCCCGGGTGGCCAAAAACATTCAGTACTTC; CDR3: CASSQPRVAKNIQYF
V: TRBV6-5; D: .; J: TRBJ2-7; size: .; DNA: TGTGCCAGCACCAGAACGGGGCTCGAGCAGTACTTC; CDR3: CASTRTGLEQYF
V: TRBV5-4; D: TRBD2; J: TRBJ2-3; size: .; DNA: TGTGCCGGCACGCGGCGGGGGGGCGTAGATACGCAGTATTTT; CDR3: CAGTRRGGVDTQYF
V: TRBV9; D: TRBD1; J: TRBJ1-5; size: .; DNA: TGTGCCAGCAGCGGGACAGGCTTAAATCAGCCCCAGCATTTT; CDR3: CASSGTGLNQPQHF
V: TRBV6-6; D: TRBD1; J: TRBJ1-1; size: .; DNA: TGTGCCAGCAGTCGACAGGGGGCCGGCCAAGGGACTGAAGCTTTCTTT; CDR3: CASSRQGAGQGTEAFF
V: TRBV15; D: .; J: TRBJ2-5; size: .; DNA: TGTGCCACCAGCTCTAGGGGGAGAACCCAAGAGACCCAGTACTTC; CDR3: CATSSRGRTQETQYF
V: TRBV6-5; D: .; J: TRBJ2-5; size: .; DNA: TGTGCCAGCAGTTACTCCCGAAAAGAGACCCAGTACTTC; CDR3: CASSYSRKETQYF
V: TRBV7-2; D: TRBD2; J: TRBJ2-3; size: .; DNA: TGTGCCAGCAGCTTAGCGGGGACTAGCGGACGCACAGATACGCAGTATTTT; CDR3: CASSLAGTSGRTDTQYF
V: TRBV5-6; D: .; J: TRBJ1-1; size: few; DNA: TGTGCCAGCAGCTTGGAACCACAGGGGAACACTGAAGCTTTCTTT; CDR3: CASSLEPQGNTEAFF
V: TRBV5-4; D: TRBD1; J: TRBJ2-1; size: .; DNA: TGTGCCAGCAGCGTGGGACAGGGTGCAGGTAATGAGCAGTTCTTC; CDR3: CASSVGQGAGNEQFF
V: TRBV18; D: TRBD2; J: TRBJ2-3; size: .; DNA: TGTGCCAGCTCGCAGGGACTAGCGGGACGGTTAGATACGCAGTATTTT; CDR3: CASSQGLAGRLDTQYF
V: TRBV21-1; D: .; J: TRBJ2-7; size: .; DNA: TGTGCCAGCAGCAAAGGGCGGGGGCCCCTTCCTAACGAGCAGTACTTC; CDR3: CASSKGRGPLPNEQYF
V: TRBV7-9; D: TRBD2; J: TRBJ2-1; size: .; DNA: TGTGCCAGCAGCTTATTAGCGGGGGATGGCAATGAGCAGTTCTTC; CDR3: CASSLLAGDGNEQFF
V: TRBV5-6; D: .; J: TRBJ2-3; size: .; DNA: TGTGCCAGCAGCCTAACCAGCACAGATACGCAGTATTTT; CDR3: CASSLTSTDTQYF
V: TRBV29-1; D: .; J: TRBJ2-3; size: .; DNA: TGCAGCGTTGCCAGGGCGCGGGTTGAGACAGATACGCAGTATTTT; CDR3: CSVARARVETDTQYF
V: TRBV6-6; D: TRBD2; J: TRBJ2-7; size: .; DNA: TGTGCCAGCAGTCCGGGGGGGGAGCACAGGTACGAGCAGTACTTC; CDR3: CASSPGGEHRYEQYF
V: TRBV6-5; D: .; J: TRBJ1-1; size: once; DNA: TGTGCCAGCAGTTACTGGGGCGAAGGAGGCACTGAAGCTTTCTTT; CDR3: CASSYWGEGGTEAFF
V: TRBV5-1; D: .; J: TRBJ2-7; size: .; DNA: TGCGCCAGCGCCCTGGAGGGCGACTACGAGCAGTACTTC; CDR3: CASALEGDYEQYF